The clone carrying this T cell receptor (beta chain) appeared once. The antigen remains undetermined. The data belong to a study of siplizumab effects on memory and regulatory T cells. Broader study findings: Siplizumab significantly lowered the alloreactive sequences that could be traced to unstimulated CD4+ memory cells. Suppressive capability of dividing Tregs from siplizumab cultures went unverified. In controls, 26.9% of mappable alloreactive CD4+ clones were Treg-derived on average, versus 68.8% with siplizumab.

Germline values: CDR1 SGDLS, CDR2 YYNGEE. V dropped 3 bases and J dropped 8; count of bases not matched to a gene: 7. The CDR3 is made up of 13 amino acids. Measured with immunoSEQ multiplex PCR; TCRdb has only the in-frame clones, and not every one. The table lists just over 60,000 clones, less than 80% of them singletons. The chain carries TRBV9 and TRBJ1-1; TRBD1 agrees at 7 bases. Sequenced material: memory CD4+ T cells sorted from blood. This TCR was sampled from a human donor in good health. CDR3 bases: TGTGCCAGCAGCGGAGGGACAGTAGGCGAAGCTTTCTTT. Protein product: CASSGGTVGEAFF.